This T cell receptor (beta chain) was obtained from a study of immune evolution from preneoplasia to lung adenocarcinoma. Produced via immunoSEQ multiplex PCR; TCRdb's table is partial and in-frame only. Of 4,000 to 5,500 clones listed, roughly 86% are singletons. Each case's diagnosis was confirmed by two pathologists on H&E. Nucleic acids came from premalignant or tumor cells enriched by macro-dissection. Details on this clone: Its antigen is currently unknown.

Looked up from germline, CDR1 is SGHRS and CDR2 is YFSETQ. The CDR3 has 17 residues. The V gene end was trimmed by 4 bases and the J gene end by 2 bases; junction bases not matched to a gene: 8. Study-level results: Normal lung had the highest top T cell clone frequencies.

The sequencing sample was made of FFPE lung adenocarcinoma in situ tissue. The rearrangement joins TRBV5-1 to TRBJ2-1; 11 positions match TRBD2. The receptor's source is an older person with lung adenocarcinoma. The CDR3 DNA is TGCGCCAGCAGCCGACCACTAGCGGGAGAGGCCTACAATGAGCAGTTCTTC. This codes for CASSRPLAGEAYNEQFF.